These T cell receptor beta chains were read from a single sample in a study of shared clonotypes between healthy human individuals. The data were produced by immunoSEQ multiplex PCR, yet TCRdb's version contains in-frame clones alone and is incomplete. The sample carries about 580,000 clones, 95% to 98% recorded once. The source material was naive CD8+ T cells sorted from blood. The receptors were sampled from a man aged 25 to 40 in good health. Each CDR3 is given with its conserved first and last residue. Fields, in order: clone size, J gene, V gene, D gene, CDR3 DNA, CDR3 protein. The D gene is left open where the match is weak. Clone size is given for some rows only: seen once, a few or many times, or a class if the clone is expanded.

.,TRBJ2-1,TRBV29-1,.,TGCAGCGTTGATGCAGGGACAAACAATGAGCAGTTCTTC,CSVDAGTNNEQFF
.,TRBJ1-3,TRBV9,.,TGTGCCAGTGGGGACGCCGACTCTGGAAACACCATATATTTT,CASGDADSGNTIYF
.,TRBJ1-2,TRBV28,.,TGTGCCAGCAGTTTGGTGGAGAGCTATGGCTACACCTTC,CASSLVESYGYTF
.,TRBJ1-2,TRBV7-9,.,TGTGCCAGCAGCCCGGACAGCTACTATGGCTACACCTTC,CASSPDSYYGYTF
once,TRBJ2-7,TRBV11-2,.,TGTGCCAGCAGCCCCCCTGCGGGCGCGTCCTACGAGCAGTACTTC,CASSPPAGASYEQYF
.,TRBJ1-2,TRBV11-2,.,TGTGCCAGCAGCTTAGGAACGCATGAGTATGGCTACACCTTC,CASSLGTHEYGYTF
.,TRBJ2-3,TRBV19,TRBD1,TGTGCCAGTAGTGCCCGGGACAGGGGGTTGACAGATACGCAGTATTTT,CASSARDRGLTDTQYF
.,TRBJ2-3,TRBV7-9,.,TGTGCCAGCAGCTCGACGACAGGCACAGATACGCAGTATTTT,CASSSTTGTDTQYF
.,TRBJ2-1,TRBV5-1,.,TGCGCCAGCAGGGTCGATAACTACTCCTACAATGAGCAGTTCTTC,CASRVDNYSYNEQFF
.,TRBJ2-7,TRBV4-1,.,TGCGCCAGCAGCTTCCGGGACACCTCCTACGAGCAGTACTTC,CASSFRDTSYEQYF
.,TRBJ2-1,TRBV11-2,.,TGTGCCAGCAGCCTCAGGCCCCTCGGCGATGAGCAGTTCTTC,CASSLRPLGDEQFF
.,TRBJ1-5,TRBV4-1,TRBD1,TGCGCCAGCAGCCAAGACAGGACAGGAGGAGATCAGCCCCAGCATTTT,CASSQDRTGGDQPQHF
once,TRBJ1-1,TRBV7-6,.,TGTGCCAGCAGCTTGGGCGAGGTCAACACTGAAGCTTTCTTT,CASSLGEVNTEAFF
.,TRBJ1-1,TRBV7-8,TRBD1,TGTGCCAGCAGCTTTGGACAGGGTTTGACTGAAGCTTTCTTT,CASSFGQGLTEAFF
.,TRBJ2-7,TRBV9,.,TGTGCCAGCAGCGGTAGTCCCTTCCGGGCCCAACACGAGCAGTACTTC,CASSGSPFRAQHEQYF
.,TRBJ2-7,TRBV6-5,TRBD1,TGTGCCAGCAGCGGGACAGGGCCCTACGAGCAGTACTTC,CASSGTGPYEQYF
.,TRBJ2-2,TRBV4-2,TRBD2,TGTGCCAGCAGCCAAGGGGCTCTAGCGGGAGGGTCGAACACCGGGGAGCTGTTTTTT,CASSQGALAGGSNTGELFF
.,TRBJ2-7,TRBV11-2,.,TGTGCCAGCAGCTTAGATCTGACCTACGAGCAGTACTTC,CASSLDLTYEQYF
.,TRBJ1-3,TRBV28,TRBD1,TGTGCCAGCAGTTTGCCGGTCGGGACAGGCCATTTT,CASSLPVGTGHF
.,TRBJ1-1,TRBV7-8,.,TGTGCCAGCAGGTCCTACAGGGTAGGATGGTTGGTGAACACTGAAGCTTTCTTT,CASRSYRVGWLVNTEAFF
.,TRBJ2-5,TRBV15,TRBD2,TGTGCCACCAGCAGAGGGCTAGCGGGAACAGATGAGACCCAGTACTTC,CATSRGLAGTDETQYF
.,TRBJ2-3,TRBV7-6,TRBD2,TGTGCCAGCAGCCTAGGGACTAGAGCCTGGGATACGCAGTATTTT,CASSLGTRAWDTQYF
.,TRBJ1-4,TRBV7-9,.,TGTGCCAGCAGCCTAATGGGGAGCGGGAAACTGTTTTTT,CASSLMGSGKLFF
.,TRBJ2-1,TRBV19,.,TGTGCCAGTAGTATTGGGGCAGGGTTCTCCTACAATGAGCAGTTCTTC,CASSIGAGFSYNEQFF
once,TRBJ2-7,TRBV9,TRBD2,TGTGCCAGCAGCCCGGGACTAGCGGCATACGAGCAGTACTTC,CASSPGLAAYEQYF
few,TRBJ2-1,TRBV29-1,TRBD2,TGCAGCGTTGAAGGGTCTAGCGGGAGAGGATATAATGAGCAGTTCTTC,CSVEGSSGRGYNEQFF
once,TRBJ2-2,TRBV5-1,TRBD2,TGCGCCAGCGAGACTAGCACAGTATTGAACACCGGGGAGCTGTTTTTT,CASETSTVLNTGELFF
.,TRBJ2-7,TRBV7-6,TRBD1,TGTGCCAGCAGCTTAGGGGCGGGACAGGGAAACTACGAGCAGTACTTC,CASSLGAGQGNYEQYF
.,TRBJ2-1,TRBV15,TRBD1,TGTGCCACCAGCAGAGATGGGGCCGGACAGGGCTTGAATGAGCAGTTCTTC,CATSRDGAGQGLNEQFF
once,TRBJ2-3,TRBV6-5,.,TGTGCCAGCAGAACAGGGAGCACAGATACGCAGTATTTT,CASRTGSTDTQYF
.,TRBJ2-3,TRBV29-1,TRBD2,TGCAGCGTTGAAGGAGTGGCGGGAGGGGGTTTTAGCACAGATACGCAGTATTTT,CSVEGVAGGGFSTDTQYF
.,TRBJ1-2,TRBV7-9,.,TGTGCCAGCAGCTTAGCGTCGGGATCGAGACACTATGGCTACACCTTC,CASSLASGSRHYGYTF
.,TRBJ2-1,TRBV6-5,.,TGTGCCGTGGGAGTCTTCCCTCCCTCCTACAATGAGCAGTTCTTC,CAVGVFPPSYNEQFF
.,TRBJ2-7,TRBV7-8,.,TGTGCCAGCAGCTTACGAGCCCTGAACTACGAGCAGTACTTC,CASSLRALNYEQYF
.,TRBJ2-1,TRBV5-1,.,TGCGCCAGCAGCGTCACAGGGAATGAGCAGTTCTTC,CASSVTGNEQFF
once,TRBJ2-7,TRBV27,.,TGTGCCAGCAGTTTCGGCGGGGAGCAGTACTTC,CASSFGGEQYF
.,TRBJ2-1,TRBV29-1,.,TGCAGCGTTGAAGGTTTACGGGAGTTAAATGAGCAGTTCTTC,CSVEGLRELNEQFF
once,TRBJ2-1,TRBV19,TRBD1,TGTGCCAGTAGTAAAGGCAGGGGGCTCAATGAGCAGTTCTTC,CASSKGRGLNEQFF
.,TRBJ2-1,TRBV2,.,TGTGCCAGCAGCTATGACCCCAACACGTTCTTC,CASSYDPNTFF
.,TRBJ2-2,TRBV10-3,TRBD1,TGTGCCATCAGTGACTCCGAGGGGGCCCCGAACACCGGGGAGCTGTTTTTT,CAISDSEGAPNTGELFF
.,TRBJ2-7,TRBV5-1,.,TGCGCCAGCAGCCCGGGTTTGCGGGGCGAGCAGTACTTC,CASSPGLRGEQYF
once,TRBJ2-7,TRBV20-1,.,TGCAGTGCTAGAGACGAGTACGAGCAGTACTTC,CSARDEYEQYF
.,TRBJ2-7,TRBV9,TRBD2,TGTGCCAGCAGCTACTCTAGCGGGGCTGAGCAGTACTTC,CASSYSSGAEQYF
.,TRBJ1-5,TRBV14,TRBD1,TGTGCCAGCAGCCAAACCTCAGACAGGGCCAATCAGCCCCAGCATTTT,CASSQTSDRANQPQHF
.,TRBJ2-1,TRBV5-6,.,TGTGCCAGCAGCACCGGGGCGGGCAATGAGCAGTTCTTC,CASSTGAGNEQFF
.,TRBJ2-7,TRBV6-1,.,TGTGCCAGCAGTGCGACTGGCTACGAGCAGTACTTC,CASSATGYEQYF
.,TRBJ2-7,TRBV11-2,.,TGTGCCAGCAGCTCACCGACACGTGGGCTCGACGAGCAGTACTTC,CASSSPTRGLDEQYF
.,TRBJ1-2,TRBV5-4,.,TGTGCCAGCAGCTTGGCTGTTTCTGGGGGCGGGAATGGCTACACCTTC,CASSLAVSGGGNGYTF
once,TRBJ1-4,TRBV7-2,.,TGTGCCAGCAGCCTAAACGGGGGGGTTGAAAAACTGTTTTTT,CASSLNGGVEKLFF
.,TRBJ2-1,TRBV29-1,TRBD2,TGCAGCGTTGGACTAGCGAACTACAATGAGCAGTTCTTC,CSVGLANYNEQFF
.,TRBJ2-7,TRBV29-1,.,TGCAGCGTTGGGCGGTGGGGGGAAGACTACGAGCAGTACTTC,CSVGRWGEDYEQYF
.,TRBJ2-1,TRBV9,.,TGTGCCAGCAGCGAGGGGCTGCACTCCTACAATGAGCAGTTCTTC,CASSEGLHSYNEQFF
.,TRBJ1-2,TRBV7-3,TRBD1,TGTGCCAGCAGCGCCGGGACAGGGGGCCCCTATGGCTACACCTTC,CASSAGTGGPYGYTF
.,TRBJ2-2,TRBV29-1,.,TGCAGCGTTGAAGATATCGCCGGGGAGCTGTTTTTT,CSVEDIAGELFF
.,TRBJ2-3,TRBV7-9,.,TGTGCCAGCATCGGGTCAGATACGCAGTATTTT,CASIGSDTQYF